This T cell receptor beta chain stems from a study of blood T cell repertoires in COVID-19. Study-wide context: Sites across the United States, Italy and Spain contributed samples from acute and convalescent COVID-19. T cells, B-cell-depleted T cells, or PBMCs supplied cDNA or gDNA.

Germline CDR1 is SGHNT and CDR2 is YYREEE (reference sequence). This CDR3 is 15 amino acids long. The V gene lost 4 bases and the J gene lost 2 bases, with 16 bases spanning the gap. How the authors handled the data: Amplification with reference gene primers provided the estimates of nucleated cell counts. The protocol was immunoSEQ multiplex PCR, while the TCRdb copy is restricted to in-frame clones and leaves out a portion. V, J and clone size are those of that table, while D and trimming were read from the DNA. The sample lists under 85,000 clones; more than 65% were seen once. This clone was found once.

This receptor was identified in a woman of 80 years or more with active or convalescent COVID-19. The sample comprised peripheral blood. The V gene is TRBV5-4, the J gene TRBJ2-7; D might be TRBD1 (5 bases). The CDR3 loop reads CASSPTDGQAYEQYF. The CDR3 DNA is TGTGCCAGCAGCCCCACTGACGGACAAGCCTACGAGCAGTACTTC.